This is a list of T cell receptor beta chains from one sample in a study of shared clonotypes between healthy human individuals. Method: immunoSEQ multiplex PCR; TCRdb's copy keeps in-frame clones and lacks some. The sample has 850,000 to 1,200,000 clones, approximately 70% seen once. Source material: memory CD4+ T cells sorted from blood. Source of these receptors: a man younger than 35 in good health. CDR3s include the opening cysteine and the closing phenylalanine or tryptophan. Each record gives: V gene, clone size, D gene, J gene, CDR3 protein, CDR3 DNA. D genes are given only for firm matches. Some rows mark clone size as missing; the rest say once, few, many or name a class of expanded clone.

>TRBV2|-|-|TRBJ1-3
CASIWGTEAGNTIYF
TGTGCCAGCATTTGGGGGACGGAAGCTGGAAACACCATATATTTT
>TRBV5-1|few|-|TRBJ1-2
CASSPNFQGGGYTF
TGCGCCAGCAGCCCGAATTTCCAGGGAGGCGGCTACACCTTC
>TRBV19|-|-|TRBJ2-3
CASSRLRGASTDTQYF
TGTGCCAGTAGTAGGCTTCGCGGAGCTAGCACAGATACGCAGTATTTT
>TRBV11-1|-|TRBD1|TRBJ2-1
CASSLDRVLNEQFF
TGTGCCAGCAGCTTGGACAGGGTCCTGAATGAGCAGTTCTTC
>TRBV7-2|-|TRBD1|TRBJ1-6
CASSFTGDRDSPLHF
TGTGCCAGCAGCTTTACAGGGGACAGAGACTCACCCCTCCACTTT
>TRBV19|-|TRBD1|TRBJ1-5
CASRLGQTSNQPQHF
TGTGCCAGTAGGCTGGGACAGACTAGCAATCAGCCCCAGCATTTT
>TRBV14|-|-|TRBJ2-7
CASSPPRGYEQYF
TGTGCCAGCAGCCCTCCTCGGGGCTACGAGCAGTACTTC
>TRBV2|-|-|TRBJ2-7
CASRREIKDYEQYF
TGTGCCAGCCGGAGGGAGATCAAAGACTACGAGCAGTACTTC
>TRBV5-1|-|-|TRBJ2-3
CASSFGGSTDTQYF
TGCGCCAGCAGCTTTGGAGGTAGCACAGATACGCAGTATTTT
>TRBV5-1|-|TRBD1|TRBJ2-5
CASSVGTGRVTQYF
TGCGCCAGCAGCGTGGGGACAGGGAGGGTCACCCAGTACTTC
>TRBV7-3|-|TRBD2|TRBJ2-1
CASSLMGSGGPNEQFF
TGTGCCAGCAGCTTAATGGGTAGCGGGGGGCCCAATGAGCAGTTCTTC
>TRBV2|few|TRBD2|TRBJ2-5
CASTRGTSGNTQYF
TGTGCCAGCACCCGCGGGACTAGCGGGAATACCCAGTACTTC
>TRBV7-6|-|-|TRBJ2-2
CASSFGAGTNTGELFF
TGTGCCAGCAGCTTTGGGGCGGGGACGAACACCGGGGAGCTGTTTTTT
>TRBV2|-|TRBD1|TRBJ1-4
CASKGQSSGNEKLFF
TGTGCCAGCAAGGGACAGTCTTCGGGCAATGAAAAACTGTTTTTT
>TRBV27|-|TRBD2|TRBJ2-7
CASSSARTSGGLWASSYEQYF
TGTGCCAGCAGTTCCGCACGAACTAGCGGGGGACTCTGGGCGAGCTCCTACGAGCAGTACTTC
>TRBV6-5|-|-|TRBJ2-7
CASSYARSYEQYF
TGTGCCAGCAGTTACGCCAGGTCGTACGAGCAGTACTTC
>TRBV9|-|TRBD1|TRBJ1-2
CASSVGTGLRGYTF
TGTGCCAGCAGCGTAGGGACAGGGTTGAGGGGCTACACCTTC
>TRBV5-4|-|-|TRBJ1-2
CASSTVPESQSGYGYTF
TGTGCCAGCAGCACGGTCCCAGAGAGTCAGTCAGGCTATGGCTACACCTTC
>TRBV30|few|-|TRBJ1-2
CAWSRQNYGYTF
TGTGCCTGGAGTAGACAAAACTATGGCTACACCTTC
>TRBV7-2|once|TRBD2|TRBJ2-3
CASNLESGRAIDTQYF
TGTGCCAGCAACCTAGAGAGCGGGAGGGCCATAGATACGCAGTATTTT
>TRBV11-2|-|-|TRBJ1-4
CASSFWGVANEKLFF
TGTGCCAGCAGCTTTTGGGGGGTAGCTAATGAAAAACTGTTTTTT
>TRBV5-1|-|-|TRBJ2-5
CASRPNFRDRTQETQYF
TGCGCCAGCAGACCAAACTTTCGAGACAGAACCCAAGAGACCCAGTACTTC
>TRBV2|few|-|TRBJ1-5
CASSRTGDQPQHF
TGTGCCAGCAGTAGAACAGGAGATCAGCCCCAGCATTTT
>TRBV19|once|TRBD2|TRBJ2-1
CASSLRGGSTNEQFF
TGTGCCAGCTCCCTTCGAGGCGGGAGTACAAATGAGCAGTTCTTC